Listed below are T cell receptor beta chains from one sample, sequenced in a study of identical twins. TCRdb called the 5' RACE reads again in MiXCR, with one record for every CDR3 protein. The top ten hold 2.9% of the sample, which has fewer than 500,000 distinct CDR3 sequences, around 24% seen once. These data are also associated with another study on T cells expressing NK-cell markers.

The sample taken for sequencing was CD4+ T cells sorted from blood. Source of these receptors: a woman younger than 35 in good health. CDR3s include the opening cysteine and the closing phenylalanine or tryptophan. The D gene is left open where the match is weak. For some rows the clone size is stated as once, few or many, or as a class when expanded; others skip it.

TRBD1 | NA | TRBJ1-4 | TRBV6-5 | TGTGCCAGCAGTTACCGACAGGGGCCTAATGAAAAACTGTTTTTT | CASSYRQGPNEKLFF
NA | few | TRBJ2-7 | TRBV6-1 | TGTGCCAGCAGTAGTCTGGGGCTCGGGCGCTACGAGCAGTACTTC | CASSSLGLGRYEQYF
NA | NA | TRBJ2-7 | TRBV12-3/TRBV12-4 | TGTGCCAGCAGTTTAGTCGATCCCCCCCACGAGCAGTACTTC | CASSLVDPPHEQYF
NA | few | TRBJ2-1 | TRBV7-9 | TGTGCCAGCAGCCGACGGGACGGGGGCTTCTCCTACAATGAGCAGTTCTTC | CASSRRDGGFSYNEQFF
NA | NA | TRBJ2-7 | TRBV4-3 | TGCGCCAGCAGCCAAGGTGGCAGCGGACAATCCTACGAGCAGTACTTC | CASSQGGSGQSYEQYF
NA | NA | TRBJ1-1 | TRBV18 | TGTGCCAGCTCACTTCGGGGGCGAAGGACTGAAGCTTTCTTT | CASSLRGRRTEAFF
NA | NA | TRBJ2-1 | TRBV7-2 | TGTGCCAGCAGCCCCGTCAGACGGGGGGAGCAGTTCTTC | CASSPVRRGEQFF
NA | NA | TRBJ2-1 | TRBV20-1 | TGCAGTGCCCGACGGGGTATCAATGAGCAGTTCTTC | CSARRGINEQFF
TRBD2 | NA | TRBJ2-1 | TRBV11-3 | TGTGCCAGCAGCTTAGTAATTTCGGGAGGTGAGCAGTTCTTC | CASSLVISGGEQFF
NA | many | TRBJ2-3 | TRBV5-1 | TGCGCCAGCAGCTTGGAGGCTGGAGATACGCAGTATTTT | CASSLEAGDTQYF
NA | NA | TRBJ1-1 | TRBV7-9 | TGTGCCAGCAGCCGCGGGGGCAGCTCGAACACTGAAGCTTTCTTT | CASSRGGSSNTEAFF
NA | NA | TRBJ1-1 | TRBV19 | TGTGCCAGTAGTAGAAGGGGAGACACTGAAGCTTTCTTT | CASSRRGDTEAFF
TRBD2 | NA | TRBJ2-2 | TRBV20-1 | TGCAGTGCTAGGGACAGACTAGCGGGAGGGACCGGGGAGCTGTTTTTT | CSARDRLAGGTGELFF
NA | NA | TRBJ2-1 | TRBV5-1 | TGCGCCAGCAGCTTGGGACAGGCGATCCTAGGCTCCTACAATGAGCAGTTCTTC | CASSLGQAILGSYNEQFF
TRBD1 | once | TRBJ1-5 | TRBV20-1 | TGCAGTGCCACTATTGACAGGGAGGGACAGCCCCAGCATTTT | CSATIDREGQPQHF
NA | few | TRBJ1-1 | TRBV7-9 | TGTGCCAGCAGCCCTAGCGGGGGATATGAAGCTTTCTTT | CASSPSGGYEAFF
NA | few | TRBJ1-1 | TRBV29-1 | TGCAGCGTTGAAGAGATGAGAGGCGGGAACACTGAAGCTTTCTTT | CSVEEMRGGNTEAFF
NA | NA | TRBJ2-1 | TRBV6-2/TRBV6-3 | TGTGCCAGCAGCTACCTTGGACACCCGTACAATGAGCAGTTCTTC | CASSYLGHPYNEQFF
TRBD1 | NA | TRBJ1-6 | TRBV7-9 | TGTGCCAGCAGCTTACAGGGGGCATATAATTCACCCCTCCACTTT | CASSLQGAYNSPLHF
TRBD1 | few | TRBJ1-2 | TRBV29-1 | TGCAGCGTTGAGAACAGGGGCGATTGGGGCTACACCTTC | CSVENRGDWGYTF
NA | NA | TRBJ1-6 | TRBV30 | TGTGCCTGGAGAGGACTGGGGTCCTCACCCCTCCACTTT | CAWRGLGSSPLHF
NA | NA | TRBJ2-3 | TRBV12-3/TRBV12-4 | TGTGCCAGCACCCTAGGACCTCGGCCTAGCACAGATACGCAGTATTTT | CASTLGPRPSTDTQYF
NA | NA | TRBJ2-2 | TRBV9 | TGTGCCAGCAGCGTAGAGAGCTTCGGGGAGCTGTTTTTT | CASSVESFGELFF
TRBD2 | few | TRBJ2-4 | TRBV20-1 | TGCAGTGCTATCCGGGGAGGGGCTCCCAAAAACATTCAGTACTTC | CSAIRGGAPKNIQYF
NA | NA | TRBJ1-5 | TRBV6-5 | TGTGCCAGCAGTTACCGAAAGGGGGGGCAGCCCCAGCATTTT | CASSYRKGGQPQHF
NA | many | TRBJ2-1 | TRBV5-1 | TGCGCCAGCAGCGAGTCGGGAGCCTACAATGAGCAGTTCTTC | CASSESGAYNEQFF
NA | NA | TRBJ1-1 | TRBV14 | TGTGCCAGCAGCCAATGGGGCACTGAAGCTTTCTTT | CASSQWGTEAFF
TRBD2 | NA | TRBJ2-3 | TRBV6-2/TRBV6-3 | TGTGCCAGCAGTTACTCGAGGCGGGGGGGGCCCAGTACGCAGTATTTT | CASSYSRRGGPSTQYF
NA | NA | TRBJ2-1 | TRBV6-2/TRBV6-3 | TGTGCCAGCAGTGGGGGGCGGGTGGACTCCTACAATGAGCAGTTCTTC | CASSGGRVDSYNEQFF
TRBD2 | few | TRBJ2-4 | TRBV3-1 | TGTGCCAGCAGCAAGCGGGGGGTCCTGATTCAGTACTTC | CASSKRGVLIQYF
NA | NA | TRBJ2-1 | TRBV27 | TGTGCCAGCAGTTTCGAGGCAAGGTGGTTCTTC | CASSFEARWFF
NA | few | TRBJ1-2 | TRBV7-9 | TGTGCCAGCAGCCCCCTCGATGGCTACACCTTC | CASSPLDGYTF
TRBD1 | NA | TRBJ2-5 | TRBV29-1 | TGCAGCGTTGCTTCGAGAGGGACAGAGGAGACCCAGTACTTC | CSVASRGTEETQYF
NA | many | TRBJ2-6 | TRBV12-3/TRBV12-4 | TGTGCCAGCAGCTTGGCGGGATCTGGGGCCAACGTCCTGACTTTC | CASSLAGSGANVLTF
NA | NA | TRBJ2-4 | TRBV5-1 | TGCGCCAGCAGCCACTCCCGAGGAGCCAAAAACATTCAGTACTTC | CASSHSRGAKNIQYF
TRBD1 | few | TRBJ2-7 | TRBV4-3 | TGCGCCAGCAGCCAAGTCGGGGGACAGGGGGCGCGGCAGTACTTC | CASSQVGGQGARQYF
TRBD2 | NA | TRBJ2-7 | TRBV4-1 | TGCGCCAGCAGCCAAGTCACTAGCGGGAGGACAAACTTCTACGAGCAGTACTTC | CASSQVTSGRTNFYEQYF
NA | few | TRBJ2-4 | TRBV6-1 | TGTGCCTGCGGTAGGGGGGCGGAGGGAGACATTCAGTACTTC | CACGRGAEGDIQYF
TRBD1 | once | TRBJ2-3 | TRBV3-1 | TGTGCCAGCAGCCGGATGAGGGACAGGGGGGCAGATACGCAGTATTTT | CASSRMRDRGADTQYF
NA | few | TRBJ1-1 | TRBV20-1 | TGCAGTGCCCCCCCAGGCCTCCAAGCTTTCTTT | CSAPPGLQAFF
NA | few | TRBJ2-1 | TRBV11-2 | TGTGCCAGCAGGATTCGGGACCTCCCATTCAATGAGCAGTTCTTC | CASRIRDLPFNEQFF
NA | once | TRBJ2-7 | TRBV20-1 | TGCAGTGCACCGGGACGACCTACCTCCTACGAGCAGTACTTC | CSAPGRPTSYEQYF
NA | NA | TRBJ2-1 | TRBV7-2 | TGTGCCAGCAGCAGGGACGCGGCTGCCAGGGAAAGTGAGCAGTTCTTC | CASSRDAAARESEQFF
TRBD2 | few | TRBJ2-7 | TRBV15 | TGTGCCACCAGCAGAGATCGTAATAGCGGGGACGAGCAGTACTTC | CATSRDRNSGDEQYF
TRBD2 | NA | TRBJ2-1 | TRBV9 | TGTGCCAGCAGCGTTGGGACTAGCGGGAGGGATGAGCAGTTCTTC | CASSVGTSGRDEQFF
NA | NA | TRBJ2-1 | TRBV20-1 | TGCAGTGCTAGAACGGGACTTTCGATCGGAAGGGAGCAGTTCTTC | CSARTGLSIGREQFF
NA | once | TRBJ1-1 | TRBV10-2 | TGCGCCAGCAGTTTTATAGCCGGGACCACAAACACTGAAGCTTTCTTT | CASSFIAGTTNTEAFF
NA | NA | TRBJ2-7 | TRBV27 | TGTGCCAGCAGTAGTCGACAGGCAGGATCCTACGAGCAGTACTTC | CASSSRQAGSYEQYF
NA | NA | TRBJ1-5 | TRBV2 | TGTGCCAGCAGTGACGGGGACGGTCAGCCCCAGCATTTT | CASSDGDGQPQHF
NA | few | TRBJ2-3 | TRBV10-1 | TGCGCCAGCCGTCAGGTTTCTAGCACAGATACGCAGTATTTT | CASRQVSSTDTQYF